Below are 26 T cell receptor beta chains sequenced from a single sample in a study of OX40 agonist ivuxolimab in advanced cancers. The data were produced by immunoSEQ multiplex PCR, yet TCRdb's version contains in-frame clones alone and is incomplete. Here the sample spans 77,000 or so clones, around nine tenths being singletons. The specimen comprised CD4+ or CD8+ T cells sorted from blood, sampled in a trial of the OX40 agonist ivuxolimab. The receptors shown here come from an adult with an advanced solid tumor such as melanoma, head and neck, liver or kidney cancer.

V and J are TRBV11-2 and TRBJ1-2; TRBD1 matches 11 bases. The CDR3 is 13 residues long. V was clipped by 6 bases and J by 7 bases; unmatched bases: 4. Germline V gene sequence: CDR1 SGHAT, CDR2 FQNNGV. CDR3 DNA sequence: TGTGCCAGCAGATCCGGACAGGGGGCTGGCTACACCTTC. It translates to CASRSGQGAGYTF.

The chain carries TRBV29-1 and TRBJ1-3, with unresolved D. CDR1 and CDR2 from the germline V gene are SQVTM and ANQGSEA. CDR3 size: 11 residues. The ends were cut back, 8 bases at V and 8 bases at J, with 13 bases in the middle. CDR3 sequence: CSPKRPYTIYF. CDR3 coding DNA: TGCAGCCCAAAGAGGCCGTACACCATATATTTT.

This clone showed up just a few times. The DNA for the CDR3 is TGTGCCAGCAGGTACAACTCGGGGGAGACCCAGTACTTC. Translated, it gives CASRYNSGETQYF. V usage is TRBV2 and J usage is TRBJ2-5, with D possibly being TRBD2 (5 bases). The CDR3 consists of 13 residues. The germline V gene has CDR1 SNHLY and CDR2 FYNNEI. Deletions cut 6 bases from V and 5 bases from J, with 13 bases between.

This clone was observed once. The CDR3 loop reads CASSLLGDRGQTNYGYTF. CDR3 sequence (DNA): TGTGCCAGCAGCTTGTTAGGGGACAGGGGACAGACTAACTATGGCTACACCTTC. V is TRBV5-6 and J is TRBJ1-2; 10 bases line up with TRBD1. Germline V CDR1 and CDR2: SGHDT, YYEEEE. Unmatched junction bases numbered 9, after V lost 1 base and J lost 0 bases. This CDR3 has 18 amino acids.

The chain links TRBV7-2 to TRBJ2-7, with 7 bases matching TRBD2. Per germline, CDR1 SGHTA and CDR2 FQGNSA. The CDR3 totals 15 residues. With 5 bases clipped from V and 3 bases from J, the junction kept 10 bases outside the gene matches. CDR3 in DNA: TGTGCCAGCAGCCCGGCGATGACTAGCAACTACGAGCAGTACTTC. It yields the protein CASSPAMTSNYEQYF.

The V gene is TRBV16, the J gene TRBJ1-2; TRBD1 might be the D (5 bases). The CDR3 is 14 amino acids. Germline assignment: CDR1 KGHSY and CDR2 FQNENV. V lost 0 bases and J lost 8, with 13 bases in between. CDR3 loop: CASSQSRGARGYTF. The DNA of the CDR3 is TGTGCCAGCAGCCAATCGCGAGGGGCGCGGGGCTACACCTTC.

V is TRBV5-1 and J is TRBJ1-2, with TRBD1 as a possible D gene (6 bases). The CDR3 is 14 residues long. In germline, CDR1 is SGHRS, CDR2 YFSETQ. The ends were cut back, 4 bases at V and 2 bases at J, with 12 bases in the middle. In DNA form, the CDR3 reads TGCGCCAGCAGCCCCTTACAGGGAAACTATGGCTACACCTTC. This encodes CASSPLQGNYGYTF.

This clone is a singleton in its sample. The gene calls are TRBV19 and TRBJ1-5, with 9 bases identical to TRBD1. Losses at the gene ends were 7 bases for V and 9 bases for J; bases not matched to a gene: 16. The CDR3 extends over 16 amino acids. The germline CDR1 and CDR2 sequences are LNHDA and SQIVND (reference sequence). CDR3 amino acids: CASIAKPDRGMRPQHF. The DNA for the CDR3 is TGTGCCAGTATAGCCAAACCGGACAGGGGCATGAGGCCCCAGCATTTT.

The chain recombines TRBV30 with TRBJ1-6; D is undetermined. The CDR3 spans 14 residues. Germline CDR1 is GTSNPN and CDR2 is SVGIG (reference sequence). Trimming took 0 bases from V and 5 from J, leaving 8 bases between them. CDR3 region: CAWSVRPNNSPLHF. The CDR3 nucleotides read TGTGCCTGGAGTGTACGACCAAATAATTCACCCCTCCACTTT.

The chain joins TRBV11-2 to TRBJ2-7; D remains unclear. In germline, CDR1 is SGHAT, CDR2 FQNNGV. The CDR3 length is 13 residues. Trimming removed 1 base from V and 2 bases from J, with 6 bases in between. The CDR3 DNA reads as TGTGCCAGCAGCTTAGGAGTCCCCTACGAGCAGTACTTC. Encoded protein: CASSLGVPYEQYF.

The rearrangement uses TRBV9 and TRBJ2-5, with D possibly being TRBD1 or TRBD2 (5 bases each). Between the trimmed V and J ends, which lost 0 bases and 3 bases, there was a span of 12 bases. Per germline, CDR1 SGDLS and CDR2 YYNGEE. The CDR3 is made up of 15 amino acids. CDR3 in DNA: TGTGCCAGCAGCGTAGCGGGGACCTCGGAAGAGACCCAGTACTTC. Protein product: CASSVAGTSEETQYF. Filled out from reference TRBV9 and TRBJ2-5, the complete variable domain reads DSGVTQTPKHLITATGQRVTLRCSPRSGDLSVYWYQQSLDQGLQFLIQYYNGEERAKGNILERFSAQQFPDLHSELNLSSLELGDSALYFCASSVAGTSEETQYFGPGTRLLVL.

This sequence joins TRBV11-2 and TRBJ2-6; D not resolved. This CDR3 region has 18 residues. CDR1 is SGHAT, CDR2 FQNNGV, per germline. The V end was cut by 3 bases, the J end by 1 base, with 16 bases between. The CDR3 spells CASSLGVLSQSGANVLTF. In DNA form, the CDR3 reads TGTGCCAGCAGCTTGGGTGTTCTCAGCCAATCTGGGGCCAACGTCCTGACTTTC.

The rearrangement links TRBV28 to TRBJ2-2, with 10 bases lining up with TRBD1. CDR3 length: 15 residues. The germline gives CDR1 MDHEN, CDR2 SYDVKM. After removal of 6 bases from V and 4 bases from J, the junction contained 5 bases not matched to a gene. The CDR3 DNA reads as TGTGCCAGCAGCCCGACAGGGGGCTTCACCGGGGAGCTGTTTTTT. Protein sequence: CASSPTGGFTGELFF.

The rearrangement links TRBV7-9 to TRBJ2-2; the match to TRBD2 covers 9 bases. CDR1 is SEHNR and CDR2 is FQNEAQ in the germline V gene (reference sequence). This CDR3 comprises 16 residues. With V trimmed by 4 bases and J by 5 bases, 8 bases remained unmatched. CDR3 loop: CASSSGAGGETGELFF. The CDR3 DNA reads as TGTGCCAGCAGCTCCGGGGCGGGAGGGGAAACCGGGGAGCTGTTTTTT.

This clone was seen a handful of times. J is TRBJ2-5 and V is TRBV5-1, with D perhaps matching TRBD2 (6 bases). Germline V gene lookup returns CDR1 SGHRS and CDR2 YFSETQ. Trimming stripped 4 bases from V and 7 bases from J, with 20 bases between. The CDR3 spans 15 residues. The chain's CDR3 is CASSGGGATEGTQYF. CDR3 in DNA: TGCGCCAGCAGCGGGGGTGGGGCCACGGAGGGGACCCAGTACTTC.

The rearrangement links TRBV29-1 to TRBJ1-2; D remains unclear. The CDR3 loop spans 12 amino acids. V gave up 6 bases and J gave up 4 bases, with 12 bases separating them. CDR1 and CDR2 from the germline V gene are SQVTM and ANQGSEA. The CDR3 reads CSVSSGSYGYTF. CDR3 DNA sequence: TGCAGCGTCTCATCCGGAAGCTATGGCTACACCTTC.

The CDR3 coding sequence is TGTGCCAGCAGCAAGGGGGGATATAGCAATCAGCCCCAGCATTTT. It encodes CASSKGGYSNQPQHF. The chain links TRBV2 to TRBJ1-5, with D perhaps TRBD1 (6 bases). The CDR3 contains 15 residues. The V end was cut by 6 bases, the J end by 0 bases, with 12 bases between. CDR1 and CDR2 (germline): SNHLY, FYNNEI.

V is TRBV7-9 and J is TRBJ2-1; a weak D match, TRBD2 (5 bases). In germline, CDR1 is SEHNR, CDR2 FQNEAQ (reference sequence). Trimming left V 1 base short and J 5 bases short, with 18 bases between. The CDR3 has 17 amino acids. DNA for the CDR3: TGTGCCAGCAGCTTAGGTCCATCCGAGCGGCCTAACAATGAGCAGTTCTTC. The encoded protein is CASSLGPSERPNNEQFF.

This clone was picked up one time. This sequence joins TRBV7-9 and TRBJ2-7, with D possibly TRBD1 on 10 matching bases. V was clipped by 5 bases and J by 6 bases, with 23 bases between them. This CDR3 spans 16 amino acids. Germline CDR1 reads SEHNR; CDR2 reads FQNEAQ (reference sequence). The CDR3 sequence is CASSPAGGQGTGEQYF. The CDR3 DNA is TGTGCCAGCAGCCCAGCGGGGGGACAGGGGACGGGCGAGCAGTACTTC.

The chain has TRBV6-5 and TRBJ1-5; D is perhaps TRBD1 (6 bases). Germline CDR1 MNHEY, CDR2 SVGAGI. Between the trimmed V and J ends, which lost 0 bases and 3 bases, there was a span of 9 bases. The CDR3 is made up of 15 amino acids. The CDR3, as DNA: TGTGCCAGCAGTTACTCGCAGGGGTACAATCAGCCCCAGCATTTT. This encodes CASSYSQGYNQPQHF.

This clone was counted a single time. The chain couples TRBV7-6 to TRBJ2-5, with 7 bases matching TRBD2. V gave up 5 bases and J gave up 7 bases; unmatched junction bases: 19. This CDR3 spans 17 amino acids. Germline V lookup: CDR1 SGHVS, CDR2 FNYEAQ. The CDR3 spells CASSTLGRGGKRGTQYF. CDR3 sequence (DNA): TGTGCCAGCAGCACCTTAGGGAGGGGCGGGAAGAGGGGGACCCAGTACTTC.

The chain joins TRBV6-1 to TRBJ2-1; 8 bases fit TRBD1. Per the germline V gene, CDR1 is MNHNS and CDR2 is SASEGT. This CDR3 contains 15 residues. Losses at the gene ends were 2 bases for V and 9 bases for J; bases not matched to a gene: 9. CDR3 nucleotide sequence: TGTGCCAGCAGTGAATTAGGCAGGGGGCTGGGTGAGCAGTTCTTC. Translated, it gives CASSELGRGLGEQFF.

This sequence joins TRBV2 and TRBJ1-3; unclear D gene. V gave up 9 bases and J gave up 4 bases, with 13 bases separating them. Germline V CDR1 and CDR2: SNHLY, FYNNEI. The CDR3 consists of 13 residues. The CDR3 nucleotides are TGTGCCAGTAGGCGGGCAGAAGGAAACACCATATATTTT. Translated: CASRRAEGNTIYF.

This chain connects TRBV10-3 to TRBJ2-7; TRBD1 aligns across 9 bases. V dropped 7 bases and J dropped 5; count of bases not matched to a gene: 9. This CDR3 has 14 residues. CDR1 ENHRY and CDR2 SYGVKD come from the germline V gene. The CDR3 is CAINPGQGLHEQYF. In nucleotides, the CDR3 is TGTGCCATCAACCCGGGACAGGGATTGCACGAGCAGTACTTC.

Only one count was recorded for this clone. The gene calls are TRBV7-3 and TRBJ1-2, with D perhaps TRBD1 (5 bases). Germline-derived CDR1 and CDR2 are SGHTA and FQGTGA. The V end lost 2 bases, the J end lost 10 bases, and 20 bases lay between the germline ends. The length of the CDR3 is 15 residues. CDR3 loop: CASSLGIGTQEAYTF. The CDR3 DNA sequence: TGTGCCAGCAGCTTAGGAATAGGGACCCAAGAGGCCTACACCTTC.

The chain uses TRBV4-1 and TRBJ2-7, with 10 bases identical to TRBD1. Germline loops: CDR1 MGHRA, CDR2 YSYEKL. With 2 bases clipped from V and 5 bases from J, the junction kept 6 bases outside the gene matches. This CDR3 spans 15 amino acids. The CDR3 spells CASSQNPGTGDEQYF. As DNA, the CDR3 is TGCGCCAGCAGCCAAAACCCCGGGACAGGGGACGAGCAGTACTTC.